These 30 T cell receptor beta chains share one sample of origin, sequenced in a study of beta chain features in type 1 diabetes. Since all of the isolated RNA was reverse transcribed, expressed TCRB transcripts were what got sequenced. Sequenced by immunoSEQ multiplex PCR; TCRdb stores in-frame clones only, minus some. This table has under 450,000 clones, roughly 13% appearing once. Sequenced material: naive CD4+ T cells from blood. The receptors here all came from a man aged 25-45 years in good health.

The chain employs TRBV7-2 and TRBJ2-1; D call uncertain. V lost 2 bases and J 4 bases, leaving 12 bases between the germline ends. This CDR3 comprises 15 residues. From germline, CDR1 is SGHTA and CDR2 FQGNSA. The CDR3 protein is CASSLSHAPYNEQFF. CDR3 coding DNA: TGTGCCAGCAGCTTATCTCATGCACCTTACAATGAGCAGTTCTTC.

This clone was counted only a few times. The chain employs TRBV7-9 and TRBJ2-3, with D possibly being TRBD1 (5 bases). The V end was cut by 2 bases, the J end by 4 bases, with 10 bases between. The CDR3 is 14 amino acids. CDR1 and CDR2 from the germline V gene are SEHNR and FQNEAQ (reference sequence). The DNA for the CDR3 is TGTGCCAGCAGCTTACAGGGTTTCCCAGATACGCAGTATTTT. The encoded protein is CASSLQGFPDTQYF.

This clone was observed a handful of times. V and J are TRBV10-3 and TRBJ2-7, with unresolved D. The germline CDR1 and CDR2 sequences are ENHRY and SYGVKD. Between the trimmed V and J ends, which lost 6 bases and 1 base, there was a span of 13 bases. The CDR3 totals 14 residues. CDR3 loop: CAISQGFGSYEQYV. The DNA for the CDR3 is TGTGCCATCAGCCAAGGCTTTGGGTCCTACGAGCAGTACGTC.

This chain connects TRBV4-3 to TRBJ2-1, with a tentative D call TRBD2 (6 bases). The CDR3 length is 17 residues. V was shortened by 0 bases and J by 5 bases, with 17 bases between the two germline ends. Looked up from germline, CDR1 is LGHNA and CDR2 is YSLEER. Here the CDR3 reads CASSQDPYRDLDNEQFF. As DNA, the CDR3 is TGCGCCAGCAGCCAAGATCCTTATAGGGACTTAGACAATGAGCAGTTCTTC.

The rearrangement links TRBV7-2 to TRBJ2-1; tentatively, D is TRBD2 (6 bases). CDR3 length: 16 residues. CDR1 and CDR2 (germline): SGHTA, FQGNSA. Between the trimmed V and J ends, which lost 6 bases and 8 bases, there was a span of 23 bases. Here the CDR3 DNA reads TGTGCCAGCAGTTATGCGGGGACTTCTCCCTTAGATGAGCAGTTCTTC. It yields the protein CASSYAGTSPLDEQFF.

This clone was seen more than once but under ten times. V and J are TRBV28 and TRBJ1-2; 7 bases align to TRBD1. This CDR3 region has 14 residues. V lost 4 bases, J lost 0 bases, and 2 bases stayed unmatched. The V gene's germline CDR1 is MDHEN and CDR2 SYDVKM. The CDR3 sequence is CASSSGQANYGYTF. DNA of the CDR3: TGTGCCAGCAGTTCCGGACAGGCTAACTATGGCTACACCTTC.

This clone has a handful of counts. This chain joins TRBV2 and TRBJ2-7; tentatively, D is TRBD1 (6 bases). The germline V gene has CDR1 SNHLY and CDR2 FYNNEI. This CDR3 region has 12 residues. Trimming stripped 6 bases from V and 2 bases from J, with 8 bases between. The CDR3 loop is CASRDRPYEQYF. CDR3 nucleotides: TGTGCCAGCAGAGACAGGCCCTACGAGCAGTACTTC.

The rearrangement joins TRBV5-1 to TRBJ2-4; 7 positions agree with TRBD1. This CDR3 has 14 amino acids. V shed 2 bases, J shed 5 bases, and the junction held 4 bases outside the gene matches. Germline CDR1 is SGHRS and CDR2 is YFSETQ. CDR3 residues: CASSLSQGENIQYF. For the CDR3, the DNA is TGCGCCAGCAGCTTATCCCAGGGGGAAAACATTCAGTACTTC.

This clone showed up just a few times. This chain links TRBV7-2 with TRBJ2-1; no firm D call. From germline, CDR1 is SGHTA and CDR2 FQGNSA. The V gene lost 5 bases and the J gene lost 9 bases, with 8 bases spanning the gap. The CDR3 is 11 amino acids. The CDR3: CASSRDGEQFF. Here the CDR3 DNA reads TGTGCCAGCAGCCGAGACGGTGAGCAGTTCTTC. Looking up the rest from reference TRBV7-2 and TRBJ2-1 gives the full variable domain: GAGVSQSPSNKVTEKGKDVELRCDPISGHTALYWYRQSLGQGLEFLIYFQGNSAPDKSGLPSDRFSAERTGGSVSTLTIQRTQQEDSAVYLCASSRDGEQFFGPGTRLTVL.

The sample holds a few counts of this clone. This chain joins TRBV28 and TRBJ2-4; D gene unclear. Per germline, CDR1 MDHEN and CDR2 SYDVKM. The germline V and J ends were trimmed by 4 bases and 7 bases, with 17 bases remaining between them. CDR3 size: 15 residues. In DNA, the CDR3 is TGTGCCAGCAGTTCCCAACTCGGTGTGGTCAACATTCAGTACTTC. Encoded protein: CASSSQLGVVNIQYF.

The sample holds a few counts of this clone. The chain carries TRBV27 and TRBJ1-6; D is perhaps TRBD1 (5 bases). CDR1 and CDR2 from the germline V gene are MNHEY and SMNVEV (reference sequence). This CDR3 is 14 amino acids long. Trimming cost V 3 bases and J 7 bases, with 10 bases left between them. CDR3 region: CASSFDSPNSPLHF. The CDR3, as DNA: TGTGCCAGCAGTTTCGACAGCCCCAATTCACCCCTCCACTTT.

In this sample, this clone turned up a few times. This rearrangement joins TRBV25-1 to TRBJ1-1; D gene uncertain. The CDR3 runs 15 residues. Trimming removed 6 bases from V and 1 base from J, with 15 bases in between. Germline V gene data show CDR1 as MGHDK and CDR2 as SYGVNS. The CDR3 DNA reads TGTGCCAGCAGCCCCAGCGACATCCAGAACACTGAAGCTTTCTTT. Its translation is CASSPSDIQNTEAFF.

The J gene is TRBJ2-3, the V gene TRBV2; 8 nucleotides match TRBD1. In germline, CDR1 is SNHLY, CDR2 FYNNEI. The CDR3 covers 15 residues. Trimming at V came to 7 bases and at J to 2 bases, leaving 8 bases not matched to a gene. CDR3: CASTRQGWNTDTQYF. The CDR3, as DNA: TGTGCCAGCACCCGACAGGGGTGGAACACAGATACGCAGTATTTT.

The chain combines TRBV19 with TRBJ1-1, with TRBD1 identical over 7 bases. The trim removed 8 bases at V and 1 base at J, leaving 7 bases unmatched. From germline, CDR1 is LNHDA and CDR2 SQIVND (reference sequence). The CDR3 runs to 14 residues. The CDR3 loop is CASFTSGGNTEAFF. The CDR3 DNA reads TGTGCCAGTTTTACCTCAGGGGGGAACACTGAAGCTTTCTTT. Together with reference TRBV19 and TRBJ1-1, the CDR3 gives the full variable domain: DGGITQSPKYLFRKEGQNVTLSCEQNLNHDAMYWYRQDPGQGLRLIYYSQIVNDFQKGDIAEGYSVSREKKESFPLTVTSAQKNPTAFYLCASFTSGGNTEAFFGQGTRLTVV.

This chain links TRBV10-3 with TRBJ2-5; D might be TRBD1 or TRBD2, each matching 5 bases. CDR3 length: 17 amino acids. Per germline, CDR1 ENHRY and CDR2 SYGVKD. The V and J ends lost 3 bases and 1 base respectively, with 18 bases between them. The CDR3 sequence is CAISDYDRDLRQETQYF. The CDR3 region has the DNA TGTGCCATCAGTGACTACGACCGGGACCTCCGCCAAGAGACCCAGTACTTC.

The J gene is TRBJ1-1, the V gene TRBV7-2; D is unresolved. The germline V gene has CDR1 SGHTA and CDR2 FQGNSA. The CDR3 length is 12 residues. V was shortened by 4 bases and J by 1 base, with 4 bases between the two germline ends. The DNA of the CDR3 is TGTGCCAGCAGCTGGGGGAACACTGAAGCTTTCTTT. Its translation: CASSWGNTEAFF.

This clone has more than one count but fewer than ten. The chain employs TRBV4-3 and TRBJ2-3; 9 bases map to TRBD1. CDR1 and CDR2 from the germline V gene are LGHNA and YSLEER. J was trimmed by 2 bases and V by 3 bases; bases with no gene match: 6. This CDR3 has 16 amino acids. The CDR3 DNA sequence: TGCGCCAGCAGCCAGGAACAGGGGGCGTTCACAGATACGCAGTATTTT. It codes for CASSQEQGAFTDTQYF.

As for this clone: This specimen includes other DNA sequences encoding the same CDR3. The V and J genes are TRBV5-1 and TRBJ2-5, with D hard to call. There are 13 residues in the CDR3. CDR1 is SGHRS, CDR2 YFSETQ, per germline. Trimming cost V 3 bases and J 2 bases, with 8 bases left between them. CDR3 in DNA: TGCGCCAGCAGCTCAGGACCTCAAGAGACCCAGTACTTC. The encoded protein is CASSSGPQETQYF.

This clone was recorded a few times. The rearrangement joins TRBV30 to TRBJ1-1, with 7 bases lining up with TRBD1. The V gene's germline CDR1 is GTSNPN and CDR2 SVGIG (reference sequence). With V trimmed by 8 bases and J by 1 base, 7 bases remained unmatched. The CDR3 totals 13 residues. CDR3 amino acids: CARRTGGNTEAFF. CDR3 nucleotide sequence: TGTGCCCGTAGGACAGGTGGGAACACTGAAGCTTTCTTT.

V is TRBV29-1 and J is TRBJ2-1, with D perhaps matching TRBD1 or TRBD2 (6 bases each). The CDR3 is made up of 17 amino acids. V dropped 7 bases and J dropped 0 bases, with 22 bases sitting between them. Germline CDR1 and CDR2: SQVTM and ANQGSEA. The CDR3 DNA is TGCAGCGCCAAGGGGGGAAGGCGGGCGGGCTCCTACAATGAGCAGTTCTTC. Its protein product is CSAKGGRRAGSYNEQFF.

This sequence joins TRBV21-1 and TRBJ2-7; the table names TRBD2, a call not compared with the DNA. TRBV21-1 is termed a pseudogene. The length of the CDR3 is 15 residues. As DNA, the CDR3 is TGTGCCAGCAGATCGACTAGCGGGAGAACCCACGAGCAGTACGTC. This codes for CASRSTSGRTHEQYV.

This clone came up a few times. The gene calls are TRBV30 and TRBJ1-2; TRBD1 agrees at 7 bases. V shed 8 bases, J shed 8 bases, and the junction held 8 bases outside the gene matches. There are 11 residues in the CDR3. Germline lookup yields CDR1 GTSNPN and CDR2 SVGIG (reference sequence). The CDR3 nucleotides are TGTGCCCGCGGACAGGCCCTAGGCTACACCTTC. Its protein is CARGQALGYTF.

This clone showed up just a few times. The J gene is TRBJ2-7, the V gene TRBV11-2; D unclear. Germline-derived CDR1 and CDR2 are SGHAT and FQNNGV. The CDR3 loop spans 11 amino acids. V lost 8 bases and J 3 bases, leaving 8 bases between the germline ends. CDR3: CASGIVYEQYF. CDR3 in DNA: TGTGCCAGCGGGATTGTCTACGAGCAGTACTTC. Based on the CDR3 plus reference TRBV11-2 and TRBJ2-7, the full variable domain is EAGVAQSPRYKIIEKRQSVAFWCNPISGHATLYWYQQILGQGPKLLIQFQNNGVVDDSQLPKDRFSAERLKGVDSTLKIQPAKLEDSAVYLCASGIVYEQYFGPGTRLTVT.

The chain carries TRBV11-2 and TRBJ1-2; D not resolved. Trimming removed 10 bases from V and 8 bases from J, with 14 bases in between. The CDR3 extends over 11 amino acids. The germline V gene encodes CDR1 SGHAT and CDR2 FQNNGV. The CDR3, as DNA: TGTGCCACAGACCGTAAGAGAGGCTACACCTTC. It codes for CATDRKRGYTF.

This clone was counted a few times. The V call is TRBV19, the J call TRBJ2-2; possibly TRBD1 for D (6 bases). V gave up 3 bases and J gave up 5 bases, with 16 bases separating them. The germline V gene has CDR1 LNHDA and CDR2 SQIVND (reference sequence). The CDR3 loop spans 16 amino acids. CDR3 in amino acids: CASSMLAGARTGELFF. DNA for the CDR3: TGTGCCAGTAGTATGTTGGCAGGGGCAAGGACCGGGGAGCTGTTTTTT.

J is TRBJ1-1 and V is TRBV2; 7 bases are shared with TRBD1. Germline CDR1 and CDR2: SNHLY and FYNNEI. The CDR3 loop spans 14 amino acids. Unmatched junction bases numbered 8, after V lost 0 bases and J lost 10 bases. CDR3 in DNA: TGTGCCAGCAGTGAAGCGCCCGGACAGGTTGGAGCTTTCTTT. It encodes CASSEAPGQVGAFF.

This clone was recorded a few times. The chain combines TRBV19 with TRBJ2-1; possible D gene TRBD2, 5 bases. CDR3 length: 15 amino acids. CDR1 LNHDA and CDR2 SQIVND come from the germline V gene (reference sequence). V lost 7 bases to trimming and J lost 0 bases, with 13 bases between them. CDR3 in amino acids: CASMADLSSYNEQFF. Here the CDR3 DNA reads TGTGCCAGTATGGCGGACTTGAGCTCCTACAATGAGCAGTTCTTC.

In regard to this clone: Other DNA sequences in the sample encode the same CDR3. The chain couples TRBV9 to TRBJ2-1; D remains ambiguous. CDR1 and CDR2 from the germline V gene are SGDLS and YYNGEE. The CDR3 spans 12 residues. V dropped 0 bases and J dropped 2 bases, with 0 bases sitting between them. The DNA for the CDR3 is TGTGCCAGCAGCGTAGCCTACAATGAGCAGTTCTTC. Translation gives CASSVAYNEQFF.

V usage is TRBV7-9 and J usage is TRBJ2-5, with D perhaps matching TRBD1 (5 bases). V was trimmed by 4 bases and J by 6 bases, leaving 15 bases between them. Germline V lookup: CDR1 SEHNR, CDR2 FQNEAQ (reference sequence). The CDR3 contains 14 residues. In nucleotides, the CDR3 is TGTGCCAGCAGCTACGAAGGGGTTGCGAAGACCCAGTACTTC. Protein: CASSYEGVAKTQYF.

The chain is built from TRBV4-3 and TRBJ2-1, with D hard to call. CDR1 LGHNA and CDR2 YSLEER come from the germline V gene. Trimming pared 0 bases from V and 5 bases from J, leaving 11 bases between. The CDR3 spans 15 residues. CDR3 residues: CASSQDGRRNNEQFF. The CDR3 DNA is TGCGCCAGCAGCCAAGATGGTCGGAGAAACAATGAGCAGTTCTTC.